These T cell receptor beta chains were read from a single sample in a study of T-cell memory formation after mild COVID-19. Each CDR3 protein gets one entry after TCRdb re-called the 5' RACE reads with MiXCR. In the table there are 11,000 to 15,000 distinct CDR3 sequences, about 21% of which are singletons. Sample: PBMCs or a T cell subset sorted from them (not recorded which). The receptors come from an adult woman who had mild COVID-19 (a few samples of this study predate the infection). Cell type and time point are not known. Both conserved end residues are part of each CDR3. The order of the fields is J gene, V gene, CDR3 protein.

TRBJ2-7,TRBV27,CASSLAGPLEQYF
TRBJ2-3,TRBV7-2,CASSQSLAGADTQYF
TRBJ2-7,TRBV20-1,CSAREQGIWSEQYF
TRBJ1-2,TRBV6-6,CATPTGTGGYGYTF
TRBJ2-7,TRBV7-2,CASSSPTSGGSYEQYF
NA,TRBV7-2,CASSRGSQETQYF
TRBJ1-2,TRBV13,CASSTRGKVGLPYGYTF
TRBJ2-5,TRBV7-2,CASSLVGTSGSGETQYF
TRBJ1-6,TRBV5-1,CASSLGQGVDSPLHF
TRBJ2-3,TRBV12-3/TRBV12-4,CASSTGVTQYF
TRBJ2-7,TRBV6-6,CASSDRDRGLGEQYF
TRBJ2-1,TRBV7-2,CASTLRASYNEQFF
TRBJ2-7,TRBV2,CASTHPGIGYEQYF
TRBJ2-5,TRBV12-5,CASGSFSGTGALLETQYF
TRBJ2-1,TRBV2,CASRVLTGRSYNEQFF
TRBJ2-1,TRBV20-1,CSARQQESSYNEQFF
TRBJ2-5,TRBV11-2,CASSFRLGAETQYF
TRBJ2-7,TRBV10-3,CAISDSQGNYEQYF
TRBJ2-1,TRBV14,CASSQDERQGSNEQFF
TRBJ2-6,TRBV6-5,CASSLTDGRFGANVLTF
TRBJ2-1,TRBV7-3,CASSLDRGHNEQFF
TRBJ2-3,TRBV11-2,CASSLEIYGTSGRAQGTDTQYF
TRBJ1-2,TRBV20-1,CSARQGYGYTF
TRBJ2-7,TRBV12-3/TRBV12-4,CASSLEAGGHEQYF
TRBJ2-7,TRBV3-1,CASSKLLTGYEQYF
TRBJ2-3,TRBV20-1,CSARGWGSTDTQYF
TRBJ1-5,TRBV6-2/TRBV6-3,CASSYYPGTQPQHF
TRBJ2-1,TRBV7-6,CASSSVPGQASSYNEQFF
TRBJ2-7,TRBV27,CASSLSLGGYEQYF
TRBJ1-5,TRBV18,CASSPGGQGHQPQHF
TRBJ1-5,TRBV20-1,CSARARISYSNQPQHF
TRBJ2-7,TRBV6-2/TRBV6-3,CASSYVTEGGEQYF
TRBJ2-7,TRBV19,CASRTGTSARNYEQYF
TRBJ2-2,TRBV20-1,CSVLPLAWGNTGELFF
TRBJ2-7,TRBV7-9,CASSLSQGGLEEEQYF
TRBJ2-7,TRBV6-5,CASSDTGGFYEQYF
TRBJ2-1,TRBV20-1,CSAGLAGGPNEQFF
TRBJ2-7,TRBV24-1,CATSDQGYEQYF
TRBJ2-3,TRBV2,CASSDRAGGPRADTQYF
TRBJ2-3,TRBV7-8,CASSLVVNALTDTQYF
TRBJ2-3,TRBV21-1,CASSRASGTTPSTDTQYF
TRBJ1-1,TRBV29-1,CSVLLGDTEAFF
TRBJ2-2,TRBV20-1,CSANRGDTGELFF
TRBJ1-4,TRBV5-1,CASSSIPDYTDEKLFF
TRBJ2-1,TRBV3-1,CASSQQGADEQFF
TRBJ1-1,TRBV4-3,CASSQDYVGRGGNTEAFF
TRBJ1-1,TRBV24-1,CATSGQGAEGTEAFF
TRBJ1-2,TRBV11-1,CASSFNGDYGYTF